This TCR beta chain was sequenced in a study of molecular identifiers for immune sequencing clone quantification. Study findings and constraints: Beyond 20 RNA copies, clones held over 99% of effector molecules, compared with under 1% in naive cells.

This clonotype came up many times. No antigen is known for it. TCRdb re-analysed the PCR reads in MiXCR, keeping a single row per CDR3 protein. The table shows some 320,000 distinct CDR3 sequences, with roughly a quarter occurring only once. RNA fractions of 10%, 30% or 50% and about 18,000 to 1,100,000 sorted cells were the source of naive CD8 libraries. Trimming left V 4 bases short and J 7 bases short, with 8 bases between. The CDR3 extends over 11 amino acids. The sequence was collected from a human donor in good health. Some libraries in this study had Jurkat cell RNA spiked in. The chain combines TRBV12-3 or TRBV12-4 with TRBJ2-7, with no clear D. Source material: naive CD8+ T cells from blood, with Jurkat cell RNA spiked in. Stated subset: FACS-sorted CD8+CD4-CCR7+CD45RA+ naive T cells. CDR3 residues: CASSSSWEQYF. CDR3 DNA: TGTGCCAGCAGTTCCTCTTGGGAGCAGTACTTC.